This T cell receptor beta chain is from a study of T cell repertoires in cytomegalovirus infection. Notes on the study in general: Predominance within the ex vivo response was attributable to HLA-C-restricted CMV-specific TCR beta clonotypes.

Germline V gives CDR1 SGHRS, CDR2 YFSETQ. The V gene end was trimmed by 4 bases and the J gene end by 0 bases; junction bases not matched to a gene: 6. CDR3 length: 17 residues. A word on this clonotype: Its specificity is not known.

TCRdb redid the calling of the reads with MiXCR, one entry per CDR3 protein. The sample has about 480,000 distinct CDR3 sequences; 33% are singletons. The genes are TRBV5-1 and TRBJ2-6; 8 bases align to TRBD1. This specimen consisted of cultured PBMCs, obtained from culture after CMV antigen stimulation. This clonotype was sampled from a human donor in good health (CMV status not recorded). Some clones in this sample may be carry-over from other donors' samples. The CDR3 coding sequence is TGCGCCAGCAGCACCCGGACAGGGAGCTCTGGGGCCAACGTCCTGACTTTC. Translation: CASSTRTGSSGANVLTF.